This T cell receptor (beta chain) was sequenced during a study of blood T cell repertoires in COVID-19. In germline, CDR1 is LNHDA, CDR2 SQIVND (reference sequence). This CDR3 region has 15 residues. Germline trimming cut 6 bases from V and 4 bases from J; bases unmatched to any gene: 9. The data were produced by immunoSEQ multiplex PCR, yet TCRdb's version contains in-frame clones alone and is incomplete. The repertoire holds around 69,000 clones, roughly 80% seen once, with 20% to 25% in the top ten. The receptor's source is an older woman with acute or convalescent COVID-19. Sample: peripheral blood. The chain carries TRBV19 and TRBJ2-5; 9 nucleotides match TRBD1. The CDR3 DNA follows: TGTGCCAGTAGATCTACAGGGGGCGAAGGAGAGACCCAGTACTTC. Protein product: CASRSTGGEGETQYF. The complete variable domain, with remaining parts taken from reference TRBV19 and TRBJ2-5, reads DGGITQSPKYLFRKEGQNVTLSCEQNLNHDAMYWYRQDPGQGLRLIYYSQIVNDFQKGDIAEGYSVSREKKESFPLTVTSAQKNPTAFYLCASRSTGGEGETQYFGPGTRLLVL.